These 17 T cell receptor beta chains were all obtained from the same sample, sequenced in a study of cytomegalovirus exposure and HLA in healthy donors listed by TCRdb under 2017. Libraries were prepared through the immunoSEQ multiplex PCR assay. The multiplex PCR relied on a mix of 60 forward primers for TCR Vbeta segments and 13 reverse primers for TCR Jbeta segments. TCRdb took over this immuneACCESS table, retaining in-frame rearrangements with V and J assigned. Such tables are incomplete; in checked studies, under half of the missing clones stem from an unresolved V gene, and the remainder is unexplained. This sample gives 55,000 or so clones in total; 75% to 80% of them show up just once. The top ten clones comprise 1.4% to 1.5% of the sample. Sequenced: PBMCs. Every receptor here comes from a female donor in good health and CMV-seronegative.

V is TRBV30 and J is TRBJ1-1; 9 nucleotides line up with TRBD1. The V segment lost 4 bases and the J segment 4 bases; nucleotides outside the gene matches: 7. CDR3 length: 14 amino acids. Germline V CDR1 and CDR2: GTSNPN, SVGIG (reference sequence). The CDR3 here is CAWMGQGRFTEAFF. CDR3 in DNA: TGTGCCTGGATGGGACAGGGTCGGTTCACTGAAGCTTTCTTT.

The rearrangement uses TRBV11-2 and TRBJ2-7, with 10 positions matching TRBD1. Trimming took 8 bases from V and 3 from J; bases not matched to a gene: 7. The CDR3 runs 14 residues. Germline V gene data show CDR1 as SGHAT and CDR2 as FQNNGV. CDR3 loop: CASQPDRGLYEQYF. CDR3 DNA sequence: TGTGCCAGCCAACCAGACAGGGGGCTCTACGAGCAGTACTTC.

This clone appeared a single time. As DNA, the CDR3 is TGTGCCAGCAGTCCCGTCTTATTCCGAGAGACCCAGTACTTC. Protein product: CASSPVLFRETQYF. The chain employs TRBV2 and TRBJ2-5, with no clear D. Trimming cost V 5 bases and J 4 bases, with 14 bases left between them. CDR1 and CDR2 (germline): SNHLY, FYNNEI. The length of the CDR3 is 14 residues.

The chain carries TRBV29-1 and TRBJ2-7; 9 nucleotides align to TRBD1. The CDR3 is 12 amino acids. Looked up from germline, CDR1 is SQVTM and CDR2 is ANQGSEA. V was pared by 7 bases and J by 7 bases, with 8 bases of the junction left unmatched. The CDR3 DNA is TGCAGCGGGGGGACAGGGATCAGGGAGCAGTACTTC. Translating gives CSGGTGIREQYF.

V gene TRBV27 combines with J gene TRBJ1-2, with TRBD1 as a possible D gene (6 bases). V lost 5 bases and J 2 bases, leaving 18 bases between the germline ends. The CDR3 is 16 amino acids. Germline-derived CDR1 and CDR2 are MNHEY and SMNVEV (reference sequence). The CDR3 DNA follows: TGTGCCAGCAGTCTGCGTTGGACAGTCGGGAACTATGGCTACACCTTC. It specifies CASSLRWTVGNYGYTF.

The chain combines TRBV4-2 with TRBJ1-4, with 8 bases identical to TRBD1. The CDR3 is 14 residues long. V lost 5 bases to trimming and J lost 8 bases; unmatched junction nucleotides: 7. From germline, CDR1 is LGHNA and CDR2 YNFKEQ. The CDR3 DNA follows: TGTGCCAGCAGCGTTGACAGGGGCGGGGAAAAACTGTTTTTT. It yields the protein CASSVDRGGEKLFF.

The chain carries TRBV27 and TRBJ2-5, with TRBD1 matching 8 bases. TRBJ2-7 explains the end of the DNA better; the J call may be wrong. Germline lookup yields CDR1 MNHEY and CDR2 SMNVEV (reference sequence). The CDR3 runs 14 residues. The CDR3 region has the DNA TGTGCCAGCAGTCCCCGGACAGGGTTCCACGAGCAGTACTTC. It encodes CASSPRTGFHEQYF.

The genes are TRBV11-2 and TRBJ1-2; D ambiguous. CDR3 length: 15 residues. V dropped 1 base and J dropped 4 bases, with 13 bases sitting between them. Germline values: CDR1 SGHAT, CDR2 FQNNGV. The CDR3 loop is CASSLGGVGIYGYTF. As DNA, the CDR3 is TGTGCCAGCAGCTTAGGAGGTGTCGGGATCTATGGCTACACCTTC.

This clone came up a few times. The chain couples TRBV2 to TRBJ1-6, with no clear D. V gave up 7 bases and J gave up 9 bases, with 13 bases separating them. The CDR3 extends over 13 amino acids. The germline CDR1 and CDR2 sequences are SNHLY and FYNNEI. The CDR3 loop reads CASNPRVFSPLHF. The CDR3 bases are TGTGCCAGCAACCCCCGAGTGTTTTCACCCCTCCACTTT.

The V gene is TRBV30, the J gene TRBJ1-5; tentatively, D is TRBD1 (6 bases). Germline V gene sequence: CDR1 GTSNPN, CDR2 SVGIG (reference sequence). This CDR3 is built from 12 residues. Trimming pared 4 bases from V and 9 bases from J, leaving 13 bases between. CDR3 nucleotide sequence: TGTGCCTGGACTACAGGGCCCGGGCCCCAGCATTTT. The encoded protein is CAWTTGPGPQHF. The entire variable domain, with the rest obtained from reference TRBV30 and TRBJ1-5, is as follows: SQTIHQWPATLVQPVGSPLSLECTVEGTSNPNLYWYRQAAGRGLQLLFYSVGIGQISSEVPQNLSASRPQDRQFILSSKKLLLSDSGFYLCAWTTGPGPQHFGDGTRLSIL.

This clone came up a few times. The chain joins TRBV2 to TRBJ1-2; the D is unclear. The V and J ends lost 3 bases and 4 bases respectively, with 6 bases between them. From germline, CDR1 is SNHLY and CDR2 FYNNEI. The CDR3 totals 12 residues. CDR3 loop: CASSERTYGYTF. The CDR3 nucleotides read TGTGCCAGCAGTGAGAGAACCTATGGCTACACCTTC.

The chain is built from TRBV2 and TRBJ2-5; D might be TRBD1 (5 bases). The V end was cut by 2 bases, the J end by 4 bases, with 14 bases between. The CDR3 covers 15 residues. The V gene's germline CDR1 is SNHLY and CDR2 FYNNEI. The CDR3 loop is CASSEPATVGETQYF. The CDR3, as DNA: TGTGCCAGCAGTGAACCCGCGACAGTGGGAGAGACCCAGTACTTC.

This clone has more than one count but fewer than ten. The rearrangement links TRBV5-1 to TRBJ2-1; no definite D call. V was shortened by 3 bases and J by 12 bases, with 10 bases between the two germline ends. Germline assignment: CDR1 SGHRS and CDR2 YFSETQ. The CDR3 totals 11 residues. CDR3 DNA sequence: TGCGCCAGCAGCTCGGAGTCTTGGCAGTTCTTC. Encoded protein: CASSSESWQFF.

The rearrangement joins TRBV30 to TRBJ1-3; D is unclear. V was clipped by 5 bases and J by 0 bases, with 8 bases between them. The CDR3 runs to 13 residues. Germline V CDR1 and CDR2: GTSNPN, SVGIG (reference sequence). The chain's CDR3 is CAWDWSSGNTIYF. The CDR3 DNA reads TGTGCCTGGGACTGGAGCTCTGGAAACACCATATATTTT.

The rearrangement uses TRBV5-5 and TRBJ1-2, with 8 bases identical to TRBD1. Germline values: CDR1 SGHKS, CDR2 YYEKEE (reference sequence). The J segment lost 3 bases and the V segment lost 4 bases, leaving 2 bases of the junction unmatched. The CDR3 is 13 residues long. The CDR3 region is CASSPDRDYGYTF. CDR3 coding DNA: TGTGCCAGCAGCCCGGACAGGGACTATGGCTACACCTTC.

V and J are TRBV12-5 and TRBJ1-2; 7 bases map to TRBD1. The CDR3 contains 14 residues. Germline V CDR1 and CDR2: LGHNT, FRNRAP. Losses at the gene ends were 7 bases for V and 5 bases for J; bases not matched to a gene: 10. The CDR3 sequence: CASAPWDSYYGYTF. The CDR3 bases are TGTGCTAGTGCCCCCTGGGACAGCTATTATGGCTACACCTTC. Full variable domain (outside the CDR3, taken from reference TRBV12-5 and TRBJ1-2): DARVTQTPRHKVTEMGQEVTMRCQPILGHNTVFWYRQTMMQGLELLAYFRNRAPLDDSGMPKDRFSAEMPDATLATLKIQPSEPRDSAVYFCASAPWDSYYGYTFGSGTRLTVV.

The chain recombines TRBV5-8 with TRBJ2-4, with a weak D call TRBD2 (5 bases). The V end was cut by 4 bases, the J end by 6 bases, with 17 bases between. Germline values: CDR1 SGHTS, CDR2 YDEGEE. The CDR3 totals 15 residues. The CDR3 coding sequence is TGTGCCAGCAGCGTCAGGTGGGCCGAGGGAAACATTCAGTACTTC. Amino acid sequence: CASSVRWAEGNIQYF.